The source of this TCR beta chain is a study of early T cells in non-severe SARS-CoV-2 infection. At the level of the study: RNA in bulk from unsorted whole blood was sequenced, and chains were unpaired. Study-wide points: Private and CD4 specificities were missed by VDJdb matching, skewed to anti-spike CD8.

This CDR3 is 15 amino acids long. CDR1 SGHTA and CDR2 FQGNSA come from the germline V gene. The V and J ends lost 4 bases and 6 bases respectively, with 16 bases between them. Many counts were recorded for this clonotype. What it binds is not known. Researchers tagged individual cDNA molecules with unique molecular identifiers. TCRdb passed the 5' RACE reads through MiXCR, listing each CDR3 protein once. The profile shows tens of thousands of distinct CDR3 sequences, approximately 10% of them singletons. The chain employs TRBV7-2 and TRBJ1-5; D is unresolved. This clonotype originated in an adult who was a healthcare worker with PCR-confirmed SARS-CoV-2 infection or an uninfected control (not recorded which). What was sequenced was whole blood. CDR3 in amino acids: CASSSLLGGGQPQHF. For the CDR3, the DNA is TGTGCCAGCAGCTCCTTATTGGGTGGCGGTCAGCCCCAGCATTTT.